The 23 T cell receptor beta chains below come from one sample, sequenced in a study of OX40 agonist ivuxolimab in advanced cancers. This table comes from immunoSEQ multiplex PCR, and its TCRdb copy is limited to in-frame clones, with some not included. The repertoire has roughly 60,000 clones, 65% to 85% of them found once; the top ten carry 4.6%. This material consisted of CD4+ or CD8+ T cells sorted from blood, taken in a trial of the OX40 agonist ivuxolimab. These receptors were obtained from an adult with an advanced solid tumor such as melanoma, head and neck, liver or kidney cancer.

This sequence joins TRBV5-8 and TRBJ1-1, with D tentatively TRBD1 (5 bases). V lost 4 bases and J 10 bases, leaving 14 bases between the germline ends. Germline-derived CDR1 and CDR2 are SGHTS and YDEGEE. There are 12 residues in the CDR3. In DNA form, the CDR3 reads TGTGCCAGCAGCAGCAGGGAAGCGGGAGCTTTCTTT. This translates into CASSSREAGAFF.

The V call is TRBV6-1, the J call TRBJ2-1; D gene uncertain. The germline gives CDR1 MNHNS, CDR2 SASEGT. The CDR3 spans 13 residues. Trimming took 1 base from V and 9 from J, leaving 10 bases between them. The CDR3 DNA sequence: TGTGCCAGCAGTGAAGTTGGAGCAGGTGAGCAGTTCTTC. Translated, it gives CASSEVGAGEQFF.

A few counts support this clone. The rearrangement joins TRBV7-9 to TRBJ1-4; no definite D call. This CDR3 contains 13 residues. V lost 5 bases, J lost 8 bases, and 12 bases lay in between. The germline V gene encodes CDR1 SEHNR and CDR2 FQNEAQ (reference sequence). The chain's CDR3 is CASSRLVDEKLFF. As DNA, the CDR3 is TGTGCCAGCAGCCGCCTAGTGGACGAAAAACTGTTTTTT. Based on the CDR3 plus reference TRBV7-9 and TRBJ1-4, the full variable domain is DTGVSQNPRHKITKRGQNVTFRCDPISEHNRLYWYRQTLGQGPEFLTYFQNEAQLEKSRLLSDRFSAERPKGSFSTLEIQRTEQGDSAMYLCASSRLVDEKLFFGSGTQLSVL.

This clone was recorded a few times. The chain uses TRBV19 and TRBJ1-5, with TRBD1 matching 7 bases. The CDR3 contains 14 residues. Germline CDR1 is LNHDA and CDR2 is SQIVND (reference sequence). V shed 6 bases, J shed 2 bases, and the junction held 4 bases outside the gene matches. CDR3 sequence reads: CASSPGTGNQPQHF. CDR3 coding DNA: TGTGCCAGTAGCCCAGGGACAGGCAATCAGCCCCAGCATTTT.

The chain is built from TRBV27 and TRBJ2-1; TRBD2 matches at 9 bases. The CDR3 consists of 16 residues. The germline CDR1 and CDR2 sequences are MNHEY and SMNVEV (reference sequence). J lost 9 bases, V lost 3 bases, and 12 bases had no gene match. The CDR3 reads CASSLGREGLPSEQFF. CDR3 nucleotides: TGTGCCAGCAGTTTGGGGCGGGAGGGCCTCCCCAGTGAGCAGTTCTTC.

The chain recombines TRBV5-8 with TRBJ2-1; no reliable D call. Germline CDR1 and CDR2: SGHTS and YDEGEE. V was shortened by 0 bases and J by 6 bases, with 10 bases between the two germline ends. This CDR3 spans 14 amino acids. CDR3 in amino acids: CASSLEGRVNEQFF. CDR3 coding DNA: TGTGCCAGCAGCTTGGAGGGTAGGGTCAATGAGCAGTTCTTC.

V usage is TRBV10-3 and J usage is TRBJ1-6; 9 bases are shared with TRBD1. The germline CDR1 and CDR2 sequences are ENHRY and SYGVKD. V shed 8 bases and J 8 bases; nucleotides not matched to a gene: 10. The length of the CDR3 is 15 residues. The CDR3 protein is CAISEGGQGHSPLHF. CDR3 coding DNA: TGTGCCATCTCTGAGGGGGGACAGGGACATTCACCCCTCCACTTT.

V usage is TRBV4-2 and J usage is TRBJ2-3, with TRBD2 identical over 10 bases. V dropped 0 bases and J dropped 4; count of bases not matched to a gene: 4. The CDR3 is made up of 16 amino acids. Germline V gene data show CDR1 as LGHNA and CDR2 as YNFKEQ. The CDR3 spells CASSQEGSGRADTQYF. The CDR3 DNA sequence: TGTGCCAGCAGCCAAGAGGGGAGCGGGAGGGCAGATACGCAGTATTTT.

This sequence joins TRBV7-9 and TRBJ2-5; possibly TRBD2 for D (6 bases). Germline V CDR1 and CDR2: SEHNR, FQNEAQ (reference sequence). This CDR3 contains 14 residues. V lost 3 bases and J 0 bases, leaving 8 bases between the germline ends. In DNA, the CDR3 is TGTGCCAGCAGCTTCCTAGCGAACCAAGAGACCCAGTACTTC. Its protein product is CASSFLANQETQYF.

The chain is built from TRBV28 and TRBJ2-7, with D perhaps TRBD1 or TRBD2 (5 bases each). V lost 6 bases to trimming and J lost 4 bases, with 16 bases between them. CDR1 MDHEN and CDR2 SYDVKM come from the germline V gene. This CDR3 spans 14 amino acids. The DNA for the CDR3 is TGTGCCAGCAGCTTTCTGGCAGGGACGTACGAGCAGTACTTC. Protein: CASSFLAGTYEQYF.

Remarks on this clone: The sample contains more than one DNA sequence encoding this CDR3. CDR3 residues: CASSLGQYNEQFF. For the CDR3, the DNA is TGTGCCAGCAGCTTGGGACAGTACAATGAGCAGTTCTTC. The rearrangement uses TRBV7-9 and TRBJ2-1; 7 bases are shared with TRBD1. The CDR3 runs to 13 residues. CDR1 is SEHNR, CDR2 FQNEAQ, per germline (reference sequence). Trimming at V came to 3 bases and at J to 4 bases, leaving 0 bases not matched to a gene. The full variable domain, its missing parts supplied by reference TRBV7-9 and TRBJ2-1, is DTGVSQNPRHKITKRGQNVTFRCDPISEHNRLYWYRQTLGQGPEFLTYFQNEAQLEKSRLLSDRFSAERPKGSFSTLEIQRTEQGDSAMYLCASSLGQYNEQFFGPGTRLTVL.

J is TRBJ2-1 and V is TRBV6-5; 7 nucleotides line up with TRBD1. The CDR3 spans 13 residues. Germline V gives CDR1 MNHEY, CDR2 SVGAGI. With V trimmed by 6 bases and J by 3 bases, 2 bases remained unmatched. For the CDR3, the DNA is TGTGCCAGCAGCAGACAGGGCTACAATGAGCAGTTCTTC. As protein: CASSRQGYNEQFF.

This chain links TRBV4-2 with TRBJ2-4; 7 bases are a match to TRBD1. J was trimmed by 0 bases and V by 1 base; bases with no gene match: 6. The CDR3 sequence is 17 residues long. Germline assignment: CDR1 LGHNA and CDR2 YNFKEQ. The CDR3 region has the DNA TGTGCCAGCAGCCAAGCTTCCGGGACAGCAGCCAAAAACATTCAGTACTTC. It encodes CASSQASGTAAKNIQYF.

This chain links TRBV14 with TRBJ2-1; D unresolved. Germline CDR1 reads SGHDN; CDR2 reads FVKESK. Trimming took off 4 bases at V and 8 bases at J, with 18 bases between the two ends. This CDR3 contains 15 residues. The CDR3 DNA reads TGTGCCAGCAGCCTTCTGGACGGCTCCATGGATGAGCAGTTCTTC. Residues: CASSLLDGSMDEQFF. The entire variable domain, with the rest obtained from reference TRBV14 and TRBJ2-1, is as follows: EAGVTQFPSHSVIEKGQTVTLRCDPISGHDNLYWYRRVMGKEIKFLLHFVKESKQDESGMPNNRFLAERTGGTYSTLKVQPAELEDSGVYFCASSLLDGSMDEQFFGPGTRLTVL.

The gene calls are TRBV5-1 and TRBJ2-3, with 7 bases lining up with TRBD1. This CDR3 has 14 residues. With V trimmed by 4 bases and J by 0 bases, 2 bases remained unmatched. The germline gives CDR1 SGHRS, CDR2 YFSETQ. As DNA, the CDR3 is TGCGCCAGCAGCGCACAGGGGAGCACAGATACGCAGTATTTT. Amino acid sequence: CASSAQGSTDTQYF.

The V gene is TRBV7-2, the J gene TRBJ1-2; 8 nucleotides line up with TRBD1. The trim removed 5 bases at V and 4 bases at J, leaving 9 bases unmatched. There are 15 residues in the CDR3. The germline CDR1 and CDR2 sequences are SGHTA and FQGNSA. CDR3 amino acids: CASSPFGQGGYGYTF. The CDR3 DNA sequence: TGTGCCAGCAGCCCCTTCGGACAGGGAGGCTATGGCTACACCTTC.

The J gene is TRBJ2-3, the V gene TRBV11-3; D is unresolved. Germline V gene lookup returns CDR1 SGHNT and CDR2 YENEEA. The CDR3 has 14 residues. Trimming took 1 base from V and 5 from J, leaving 10 bases between them. As DNA, the CDR3 is TGTGCCAGCAGCTTAGCCATGGACCGAGATACGCAGTATTTT. This gives the protein CASSLAMDRDTQYF.

The chain links TRBV7-3 to TRBJ2-2, with D tentatively TRBD2 (5 bases). CDR1 is SGHTA and CDR2 is FQGTGA in the germline V gene. This CDR3 comprises 14 residues. Deletions cut 5 bases from V and 4 bases from J, with 11 bases between. CDR3 DNA sequence: TGTGCCAGCAGCCCCCCAGGAGGCACCGGGGAGCTGTTTTTT. Translated: CASSPPGGTGELFF. Full variable domain (missing parts from reference TRBV7-3 and TRBJ2-2): GAGVSQTPSNKVTEKGKYVELRCDPISGHTALYWYRQSLGQGPEFLIYFQGTGAADDSGLPNDRFFAVRPEGSVSTLKIQRTERGDSAVYLCASSPPGGTGELFFGEGSRLTVL.

The V gene is TRBV5-1, the J gene TRBJ2-7; possible D gene TRBD1, 6 bases. The CDR3 contains 14 residues. Trimming took off 3 bases at V and 0 bases at J, with 10 bases between the two ends. CDR1 and CDR2 (germline): SGHRS, YFSETQ. The CDR3 DNA reads as TGCGCCAGCAGCTCAGGGGACCACTCCTACGAGCAGTACTTC. This codes for CASSSGDHSYEQYF. Supplemented by reference TRBV5-1 and TRBJ2-7, the full variable domain reads KAGVTQTPRYLIKTRGQQVTLSCSPISGHRSVSWYQQTPGQGLQFLFEYFSETQRNKGNFPGRFSGRQFSNSRSEMNVSTLELGDSALYLCASSSGDHSYEQYFGPGTRLTVT.

In DNA, the CDR3 is TGTGCCAGCACCGGGGCGGGCTATGGCTACACCTTC. Amino acid sequence: CASTGAGYGYTF. The rearrangement uses TRBV25-1 and TRBJ1-2; D might be TRBD1 (5 bases). The CDR3 consists of 12 residues. V was cut by 7 bases and J by 4 bases, with 10 bases left in between. From germline, CDR1 is MGHDK and CDR2 SYGVNS.

This clone was recorded only once. The V gene is TRBV13, the J gene TRBJ2-7; 7 bases align to TRBD2. CDR1 and CDR2 (germline): PRHDT, FYEKMQ (reference sequence). The CDR3 extends over 14 amino acids. Germline trimming cut 9 bases from V and 0 bases from J; bases unmatched to any gene: 8. The CDR3, as DNA: TGTGCCAGAGCGGGATTGGGGTACTCCTACGAGCAGTACTTC. Its translation is CARAGLGYSYEQYF. The full variable domain, with the rest looked up from reference TRBV13 and TRBJ2-7, is AAGVIQSPRHLIKEKRETATLKCYPIPRHDTVYWYQQGPGQDPQFLISFYEKMQSDKGSIPDRFSAQQFSDYHSELNMSSLELGDSALYFCARAGLGYSYEQYFGPGTRLTVT.

This sequence joins TRBV2 and TRBJ1-1; a possible D gene is TRBD1 (6 bases). The CDR3 runs 14 residues. Germline-derived CDR1 and CDR2 are SNHLY and FYNNEI. Trimming cost V 2 bases and J 5 bases, with 12 bases left between them. CDR3 region: CASSEWSGETEAFF. The CDR3 DNA is TGTGCCAGCAGTGAATGGTCAGGGGAGACTGAAGCTTTCTTT.

The V gene is TRBV5-1, the J gene TRBJ2-3, with 9 nucleotides matching TRBD2. Germline V gene sequence: CDR1 SGHRS, CDR2 YFSETQ. Trimming removed 4 bases from V and 2 bases from J; junction bases left unmatched: 8. The CDR3 sequence is 16 residues long. CDR3 protein: CASSGGAGGVTDTQYF. The CDR3 bases are TGCGCCAGCAGCGGGGGCGCGGGAGGGGTCACAGATACGCAGTATTTT.